This TCR beta chain was profiled in a study of shared clonotypes between healthy human individuals. Germline V CDR1 and CDR2: SGHDT, YYEEEE. J gave up 3 bases and V 4 bases, and 4 bases lay outside the gene matches. The CDR3 length is 14 residues. Some clones are missing from TCRdb's copy, which holds only in-frame ones; the method was immunoSEQ multiplex PCR. Here the sample spans over 1.5 million clones, 98% being singletons. The receptor comes from a man younger than 40 in good health. The source material was naive CD4+ T cells sorted from blood. Noted subset: CD45RA+ positively selected. This chain uses TRBV5-6 with TRBJ1-5; 7 bases are shared with TRBD1. CDR3 loop: CASSAGQYNQPQHF. The CDR3 region has the DNA TGTGCCAGCAGCGCGGGACAGTACAATCAGCCCCAGCATTTT.